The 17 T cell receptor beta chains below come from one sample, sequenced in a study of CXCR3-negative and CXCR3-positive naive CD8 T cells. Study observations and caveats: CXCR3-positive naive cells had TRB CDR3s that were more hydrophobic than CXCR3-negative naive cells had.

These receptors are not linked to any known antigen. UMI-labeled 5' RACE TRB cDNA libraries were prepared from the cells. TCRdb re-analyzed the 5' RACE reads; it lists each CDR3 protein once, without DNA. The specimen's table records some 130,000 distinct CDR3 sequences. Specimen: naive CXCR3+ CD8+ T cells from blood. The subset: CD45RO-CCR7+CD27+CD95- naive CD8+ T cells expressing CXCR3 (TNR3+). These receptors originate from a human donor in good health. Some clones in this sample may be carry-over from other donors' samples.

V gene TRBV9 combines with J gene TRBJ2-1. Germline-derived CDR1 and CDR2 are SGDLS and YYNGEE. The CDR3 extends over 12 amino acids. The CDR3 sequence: CASSVSGNEQFF.

The CDR3 here is CASSPVANYGYTF. The chain combines TRBV5-6 with TRBJ1-2. This CDR3 spans 13 amino acids. CDR1 SGHDT and CDR2 YYEEEE come from the germline V gene.

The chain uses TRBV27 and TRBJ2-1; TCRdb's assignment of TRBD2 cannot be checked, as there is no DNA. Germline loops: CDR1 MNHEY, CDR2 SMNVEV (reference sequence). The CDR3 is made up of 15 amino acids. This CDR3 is CASSLWASGHNEQFF.

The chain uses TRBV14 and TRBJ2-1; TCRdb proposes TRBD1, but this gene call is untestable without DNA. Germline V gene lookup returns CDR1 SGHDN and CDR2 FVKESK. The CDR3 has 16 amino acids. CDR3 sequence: CASSQDGGTPWDEQFF.

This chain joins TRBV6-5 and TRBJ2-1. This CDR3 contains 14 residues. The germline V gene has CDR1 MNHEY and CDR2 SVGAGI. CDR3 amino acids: CASSFFGPYNEQFF.

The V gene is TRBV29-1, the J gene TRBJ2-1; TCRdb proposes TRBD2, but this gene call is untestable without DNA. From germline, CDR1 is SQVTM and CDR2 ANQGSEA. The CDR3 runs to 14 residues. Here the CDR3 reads CSVELAGGLTEQFF.

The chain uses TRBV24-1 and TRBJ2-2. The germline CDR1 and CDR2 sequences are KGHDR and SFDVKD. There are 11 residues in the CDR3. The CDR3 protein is CATSSTGELFF.

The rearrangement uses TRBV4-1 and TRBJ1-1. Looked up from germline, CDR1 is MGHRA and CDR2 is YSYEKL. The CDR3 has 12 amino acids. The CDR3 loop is CASSQENTEAFF.

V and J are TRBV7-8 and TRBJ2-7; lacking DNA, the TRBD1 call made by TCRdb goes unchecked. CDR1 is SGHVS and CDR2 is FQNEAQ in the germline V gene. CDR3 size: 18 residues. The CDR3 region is CASSLSSRDRGYVYEQYF.

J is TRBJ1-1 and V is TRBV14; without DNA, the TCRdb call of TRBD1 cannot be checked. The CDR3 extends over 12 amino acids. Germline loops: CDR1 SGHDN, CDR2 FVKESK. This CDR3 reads CASSQGTGLAFF.

The CDR3: CASSIVELNYGYTF. This chain joins TRBV19 and TRBJ1-2. This CDR3 spans 14 amino acids. CDR1 is LNHDA, CDR2 SQIVND, per germline (reference sequence).

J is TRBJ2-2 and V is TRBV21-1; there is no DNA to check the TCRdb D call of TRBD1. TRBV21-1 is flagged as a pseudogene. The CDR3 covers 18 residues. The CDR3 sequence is CASSPGRDRTEDTGELFF.

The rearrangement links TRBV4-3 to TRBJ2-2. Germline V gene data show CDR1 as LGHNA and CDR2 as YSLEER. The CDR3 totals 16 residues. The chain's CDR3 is CASSQDLGGRTGELFF.

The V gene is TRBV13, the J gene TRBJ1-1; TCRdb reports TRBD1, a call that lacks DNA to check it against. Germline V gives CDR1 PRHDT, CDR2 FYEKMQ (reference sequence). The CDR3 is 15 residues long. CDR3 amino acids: CASSSGTEMNTEAFF.

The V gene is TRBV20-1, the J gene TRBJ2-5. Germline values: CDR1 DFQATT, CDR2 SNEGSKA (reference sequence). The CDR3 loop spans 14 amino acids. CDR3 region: CSALLRSHQETQYF.

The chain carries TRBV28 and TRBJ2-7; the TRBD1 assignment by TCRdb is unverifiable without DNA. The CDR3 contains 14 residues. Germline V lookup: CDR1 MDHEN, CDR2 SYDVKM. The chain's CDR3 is CASSSGYTTYEQYF.

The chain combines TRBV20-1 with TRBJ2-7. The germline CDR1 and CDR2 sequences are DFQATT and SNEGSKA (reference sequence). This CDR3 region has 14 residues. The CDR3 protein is CSARLQSSSYEQYF.